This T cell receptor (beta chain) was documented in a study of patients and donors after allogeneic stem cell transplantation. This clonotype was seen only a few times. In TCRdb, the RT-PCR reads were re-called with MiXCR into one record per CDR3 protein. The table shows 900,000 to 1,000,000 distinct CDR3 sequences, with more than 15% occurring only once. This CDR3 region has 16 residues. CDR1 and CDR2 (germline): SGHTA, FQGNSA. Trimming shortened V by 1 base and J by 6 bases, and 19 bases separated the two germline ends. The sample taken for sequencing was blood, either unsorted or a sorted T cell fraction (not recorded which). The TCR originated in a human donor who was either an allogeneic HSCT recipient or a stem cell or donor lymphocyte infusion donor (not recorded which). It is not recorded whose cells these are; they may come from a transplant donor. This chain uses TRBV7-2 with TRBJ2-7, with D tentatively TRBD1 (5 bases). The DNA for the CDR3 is TGTGCCAGCAGCTTAGGGCCCTCGGAATACCAGGGCGAGCAGTACTTC. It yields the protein CASSLGPSEYQGEQYF.